This is a list of T cell receptor beta chains from one sample in a study of neurological immune-mediated disorders. TCRdb redid the calling of the 5' RACE reads with MiXCR, one entry per CDR3 protein. The sample shows about 120,000 distinct CDR3 sequences, about 3.4% of them seen only once. Sequenced sample: PBMCs. The receptors originated from a woman in her thirties with multiple sclerosis. CDR3s include the opening cysteine and the closing phenylalanine or tryptophan. D genes are given only for firm matches. Not every row has a clone size; where given, it reads once, few, many or a size class.

. | TRBJ1-5 | TRBV20-1 | . | CSARDREGINQPQHF | TGCAGTGCTAGAGATAGGGAGGGGATCAATCAGCCCCAGCATTTT
many | TRBJ2-7 | TRBV5-1 | TRBD1 | CASSSSGTGAYEQYF | TGCGCCAGCAGCTCATCCGGGACAGGCGCCTACGAGCAGTACTTC
many | TRBJ1-4 | TRBV20-1 | . | CSASPEGHGEKLFF | TGCAGTGCCAGCCCCGAGGGCCACGGGGAAAAACTGTTTTTT
many | TRBJ2-7 | TRBV20-1 | TRBD1 | CSGKTGSEQYF | TGCAGTGGGAAGACAGGGAGCGAGCAGTACTTC
many | TRBJ1-2 | TRBV5-6 | . | CASSLPGDPYGYTF | TGTGCCAGCAGCTTGCCTGGGGATCCCTATGGCTACACCTTC
many | TRBJ1-1 | TRBV2 | TRBD1 | CASTPRDRVYTEAFF | TGTGCCAGCACCCCCCGGGACAGGGTGTACACTGAAGCTTTCTTT
many | TRBJ1-1 | TRBV3-1 | . | CASSPGLGNTEAFF | TGTGCCAGCAGCCCGGGGCTGGGGAACACTGAAGCTTTCTTT
many | TRBJ2-3 | TRBV7-6 | TRBD1 | CASSQRGTGWDGDTQYF | TGTGCCAGCAGCCAACGAGGGACAGGATGGGATGGAGATACGCAGTATTTT
many | TRBJ1-3 | TRBV10-2 | . | CASLQTAYSGNTIYF | TGCGCCAGCCTCCAGACGGCCTACTCTGGAAACACCATATATTTT
many | TRBJ2-1 | TRBV20-1 | TRBD2 | CSLSTTSGNHEQFF | TGCAGCCTTAGCACCACCAGCGGGAATCATGAGCAGTTCTTC
many | TRBJ2-7 | TRBV27 | . | CASSLKWDMTYEQYF | TGTGCCAGCAGTTTAAAGTGGGATATGACCTACGAGCAGTACTTC
few | TRBJ1-2 | TRBV20-1 | . | CSASPGDYYGYTF | TGCAGTGCTAGCCCCGGGGACTACTATGGCTACACCTTC
many | TRBJ1-5 | TRBV27 | TRBD1 | CASSPRQGAYQPQHF | TGTGCCAGCAGTCCTCGACAGGGGGCTTATCAGCCCCAGCATTTT
many | TRBJ2-7 | TRBV5-1 | . | CASSLSEGPYEQYF | TGCGCCAGCAGCTTGTCGGAGGGGCCCTACGAGCAGTACTTC
many | TRBJ2-1 | TRBV5-1 | TRBD1 | CASRHFVGTDYNEQFF | TGCGCCAGCAGGCACTTCGTTGGGACAGATTACAATGAGCAGTTCTTC
many | TRBJ2-3 | TRBV6-2/TRBV6-3 | TRBD1 | CASIKRQGRGSDTQYF | TGTGCCAGCATTAAAAGACAGGGGAGAGGATCGGATACGCAGTATTTT
few | TRBJ1-1 | TRBV5-1 | . | CASSLSPTSEAFF | TGCGCCAGCAGCTTGTCTCCCACATCCGAAGCTTTCTTT
many | TRBJ1-5 | TRBV7-9 | . | CASEKGEGTQPQHF | TGTGCCAGCGAAAAAGGGGAGGGGACTCAGCCCCAGCATTTT
many | TRBJ1-2 | TRBV18 | . | CASSPPGAAYNYGYTF | TGTGCCAGCTCACCACCAGGAGCAGCGTATAACTATGGCTACACCTTC
many | TRBJ2-7 | TRBV20-1 | . | CSARDQFKGGYEQYF | TGCAGTGCTAGAGATCAGTTCAAGGGAGGCTACGAGCAGTACTTC
many | TRBJ2-5 | TRBV20-1 | . | CSARRSQETQYF | TGCAGTGCTAGGAGGAGTCAAGAGACCCAGTACTTC
many | TRBJ2-5 | TRBV6-5 | TRBD2 | CASSYSPPYLAGQETQYF | TGTGCCAGCAGTTACTCGCCGCCCTACTTAGCGGGGCAAGAGACCCAGTACTTC
many | TRBJ1-2 | TRBV12-3/TRBV12-4 | . | CASSFSGDYGYTF | TGTGCCAGCAGTTTTTCCGGGGATTATGGCTACACCTTC
many | TRBJ2-2 | TRBV7-2 | TRBD2 | CASTRRGNAGELFF | TGTGCCAGCACCCGGCGGGGGAACGCCGGGGAGCTGTTTTTT
many | TRBJ1-1 | TRBV5-1 | . | CASSLGPNTEAFF | TGCGCCAGCAGCTTAGGCCCGAACACTGAAGCTTTCTTT
many | TRBJ2-1 | TRBV20-1 | TRBD2 | CSARDRLAASYNEQFF | TGCAGTGCTAGAGATCGGCTAGCGGCCTCCTACAATGAGCAGTTCTTC
many | TRBJ1-2 | TRBV11-2 | . | CASSPPDRYGGYTF | TGTGCCAGCAGCCCTCCCGACCGTTACGGGGGCTACACCTTC
many | TRBJ2-1 | TRBV27 | . | CASSSAEYNEQFF | TGTGCCAGCAGTTCCGCCGAGTACAATGAGCAGTTCTTC
many | TRBJ2-7 | TRBV5-1 | TRBD1 | CASSLGGQGTYEQYF | TGCGCCAGCAGCTTGGGGGGACAGGGGACCTACGAGCAGTACTTC
few | TRBJ2-1 | TRBV10-2 | TRBD2 | CASSGTSGSNEQFF | TGCGCCAGCAGTGGGACTAGCGGGAGCAATGAGCAGTTCTTC
many | TRBJ1-2 | TRBV27 | . | CATAGGAGGYTF | TGTGCCACCGCCGGGGGGGCAGGTGGCTACACCTTC
many | TRBJ2-1 | TRBV14 | TRBD2 | CASSESSGPLSYNEQFF | TGTGCCAGCAGCGAATCTAGCGGCCCCTTATCCTACAATGAGCAGTTCTTC
many | TRBJ1-4 | TRBV29-1 | . | CSAKDEKLFF | TGCAGCGCTAAGGATGAAAAACTGTTTTTT
many | TRBJ2-1 | TRBV5-6 | . | CASSPLPGSDEQFF | TGTGCCAGCAGCCCCCTTCCGGGAAGCGATGAGCAGTTCTTC
few | TRBJ1-5 | TRBV20-1 | . | CSARGGAGSNQPQHF | TGCAGTGCTAGAGGTGGGGCAGGCAGCAATCAGCCCCAGCATTTT
. | TRBJ2-1 | TRBV20-1 | TRBD2 | CSASRPASGRKGEQFF | TGCAGTGCTAGCCGTCCGGCTAGCGGGAGAAAGGGTGAGCAGTTCTTC
many | TRBJ1-1 | TRBV28 | . | CASSPHPNTEAFF | TGTGCCAGCAGTCCTCATCCGAACACTGAAGCTTTCTTT
many | TRBJ2-1 | TRBV20-1 | TRBD2 | CSARLAEAWNEQFF | TGCAGTGCGAGACTAGCTGAAGCCTGGAATGAGCAGTTCTTC
many | TRBJ2-3 | TRBV20-1 | TRBD2 | CSARGSGRGTDTQYF | TGCAGTGCTAGAGGATCCGGGAGGGGGACAGATACGCAGTATTTT
many | TRBJ2-7 | TRBV5-6 | TRBD2 | CASRRTSGQWYEQYF | TGTGCCAGCAGACGCACTAGCGGCCAATGGTACGAGCAGTACTTC
many | TRBJ2-7 | TRBV4-3 | TRBD1 | CASSQSHGTGRREQYF | TGCGCCAGCAGCCAGTCTCACGGGACAGGGCGACGGGAGCAGTACTTC
many | TRBJ2-1 | TRBV29-1 | TRBD2 | CSVDGRTSGGVEQFF | TGCAGCGTTGACGGGAGGACTAGCGGGGGGGTTGAGCAGTTCTTC
many | TRBJ2-1 | TRBV5-1 | TRBD2 | CASSSPGSGRVVSNEQFF | TGCGCCAGCAGCTCCCCGGGGAGCGGGAGGGTGGTTTCCAATGAGCAGTTCTTC
many | TRBJ2-4 | TRBV13 | . | CASSSPRQARGNIQYF | TGTGCCAGCAGCTCCCCCCGACAGGCTAGAGGGAACATTCAGTACTTC
many | TRBJ1-2 | TRBV29-1 | . | CSVPPGYTF | TGCAGCGTCCCCCCTGGCTACACCTTC
many | TRBJ1-2 | TRBV12-3/TRBV12-4 | TRBD1 | CASRGTGGAGNGYTF | TGTGCCAGCAGAGGGACAGGGGGCGCAGGGAATGGCTACACCTTC
many | TRBJ1-4 | TRBV12-3/TRBV12-4 | . | CASSPQAGSYTSNEKLFF | TGTGCCAGCAGTCCACAGGCGGGGTCCTACACTTCTAATGAAAAACTGTTTTTT
many | TRBJ2-7 | TRBV6-1 | . | CASSEGVGDTAYEQYF | TGTGCCAGCAGTGAAGGTGTAGGGGACACCGCCTACGAGCAGTACTTC